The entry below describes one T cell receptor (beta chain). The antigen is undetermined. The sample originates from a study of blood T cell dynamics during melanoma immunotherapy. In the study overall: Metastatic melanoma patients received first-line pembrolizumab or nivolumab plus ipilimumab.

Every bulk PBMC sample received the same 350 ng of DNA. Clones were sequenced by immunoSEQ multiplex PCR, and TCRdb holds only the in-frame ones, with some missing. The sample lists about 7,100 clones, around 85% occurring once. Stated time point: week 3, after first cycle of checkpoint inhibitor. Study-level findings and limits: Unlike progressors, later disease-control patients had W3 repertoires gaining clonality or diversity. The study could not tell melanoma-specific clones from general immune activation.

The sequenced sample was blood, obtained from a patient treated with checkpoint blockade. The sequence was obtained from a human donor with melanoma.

DNA for the CDR3: TGTGCCAGCAGCTCCCTGACGGGGGCGTCCTATAATTCACCCCTCCACTTT. Translated: CASSSLTGASYNSPLHF. J is TRBJ1-6 and V is TRBV5-6; D may be TRBD1 (6 bases). The germline gives CDR1 SGHDT, CDR2 YYEEEE. V lost 3 bases and J lost 1, with 14 bases in between. The CDR3 has 17 residues.